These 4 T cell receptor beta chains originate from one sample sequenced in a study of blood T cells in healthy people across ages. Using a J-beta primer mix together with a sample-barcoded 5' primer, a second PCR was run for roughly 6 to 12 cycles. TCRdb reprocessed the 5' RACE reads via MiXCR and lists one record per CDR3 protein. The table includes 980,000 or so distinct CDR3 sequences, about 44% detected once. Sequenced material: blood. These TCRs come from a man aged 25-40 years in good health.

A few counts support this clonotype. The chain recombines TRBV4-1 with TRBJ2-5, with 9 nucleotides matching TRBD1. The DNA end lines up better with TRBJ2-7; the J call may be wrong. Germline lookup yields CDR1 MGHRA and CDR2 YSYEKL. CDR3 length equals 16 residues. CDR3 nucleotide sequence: TGCGCCAGCAGCCAAGTCCCGGGACAGGGCCTCTACGAGCAGTACTTC. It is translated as CASSQVPGQGLYEQYF.

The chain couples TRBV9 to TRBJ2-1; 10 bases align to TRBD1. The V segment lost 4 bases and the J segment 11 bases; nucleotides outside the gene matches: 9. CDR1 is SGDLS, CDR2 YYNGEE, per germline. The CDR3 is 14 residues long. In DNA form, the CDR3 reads TGTGCCAGCAGCTTAGGACAGGGGGAGGGTAAGCAGTTCTTC. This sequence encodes CASSLGQGEGKQFF.

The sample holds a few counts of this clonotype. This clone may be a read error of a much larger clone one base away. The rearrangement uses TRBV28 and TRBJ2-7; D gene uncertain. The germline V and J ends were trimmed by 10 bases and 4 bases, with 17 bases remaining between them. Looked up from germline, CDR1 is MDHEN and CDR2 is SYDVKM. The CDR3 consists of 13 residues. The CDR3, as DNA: TGTGCCACAGCTGTGGGTGTGGGGTACGAGCAGTACTTC. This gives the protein CATAVGVGYEQYF.

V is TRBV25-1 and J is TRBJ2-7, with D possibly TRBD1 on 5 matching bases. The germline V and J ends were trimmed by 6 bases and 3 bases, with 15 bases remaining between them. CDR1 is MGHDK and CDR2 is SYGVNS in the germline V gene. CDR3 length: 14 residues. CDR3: CASRDRQGSYEQYF. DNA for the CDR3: TGTGCCAGCAGGGACCGGCAGGGAAGCTACGAGCAGTACTTC.